This T cell receptor beta chain appears in the sequencing data of a study of cytomegalovirus exposure and HLA in healthy donors. CDR3 length: 14 residues. The germline V and J ends were trimmed by 5 bases and 4 bases, with 11 bases remaining between them. Germline V gene data show CDR1 as SNHLY and CDR2 as FYNNEI. Use of 60 Vbeta and 13 Jbeta primers characterized the PCR. Using immunoSEQ multiplex PCR, the repertoire was profiled, and TCRdb retains in-frame clones only, with some absent. The sample shows 130,000 or so clones, roughly 71% of them seen only once. Whole-study findings and limits: Links to common viral pathogens appeared, in a later analysis, for several of the most significant clusters.

This clone was observed a handful of times. Its antigen is unidentified. Material for sequencing was PBMCs. The receptor's source is a woman aged 40 to 55 in good health and CMV-seronegative. The gene calls are TRBV2 and TRBJ1-4; the D gene is possibly TRBD1 (6 bases). CDR3 sequence (DNA): TGTGCCAGCAGTCCACAGGGATATAATGAAAAACTGTTTTTT. Its translation: CASSPQGYNEKLFF.